The entry below describes one TCR beta chain. Its antigen is still unknown. The data stem from a study of CXCR3-negative and CXCR3-positive naive CD8 T cells. Study summary: Each library gave roughly 1.4 +/- 0.3 million of about 140 million TRB reads.

Libraries were UMI-labeled 5' RACE TRB cDNA. TCRdb reprocessed the 5' RACE reads and reports one entry per CDR3 protein, with no DNA. The sample data list 92,000 or so distinct CDR3 sequences. Study results and limitations: TRB CDR3 properties served as the basis for inferring TCR strength, and surface CD5 was comparable between naive subsets.

The CDR3 is made up of 15 amino acids. Germline V CDR1 and CDR2: SGHVS, FNYEAQ. Sequencing was done on a sample of naive CXCR3- CD8+ T cells from blood. Sample subset: CD45RO-CCR7+CD27+CD95- naive CD8+ T cells lacking CXCR3 (TNR3-). The sequence came from a human donor in good health. Some clones in this sample may be carry-over from other donors' samples. The rearrangement links TRBV7-6 to TRBJ2-7; without DNA, the TCRdb call of TRBD1 cannot be checked. The CDR3 here is CASSPGTRGSYEQYF.